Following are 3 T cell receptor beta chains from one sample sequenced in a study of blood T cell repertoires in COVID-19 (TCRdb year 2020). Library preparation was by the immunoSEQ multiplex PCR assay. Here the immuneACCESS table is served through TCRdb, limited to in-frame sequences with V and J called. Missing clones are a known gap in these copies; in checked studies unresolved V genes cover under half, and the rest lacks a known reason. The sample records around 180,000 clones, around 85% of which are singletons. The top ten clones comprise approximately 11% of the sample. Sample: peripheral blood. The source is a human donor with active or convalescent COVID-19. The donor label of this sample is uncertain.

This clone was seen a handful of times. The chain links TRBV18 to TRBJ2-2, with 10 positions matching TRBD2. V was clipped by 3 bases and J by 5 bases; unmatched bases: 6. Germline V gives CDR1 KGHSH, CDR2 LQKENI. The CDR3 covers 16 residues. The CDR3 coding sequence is TGTGCCAGCTCACCCCGGCTAGCGGGAGTTACCGGGGAGCTGTTTTTT. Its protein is CASSPRLAGVTGELFF.

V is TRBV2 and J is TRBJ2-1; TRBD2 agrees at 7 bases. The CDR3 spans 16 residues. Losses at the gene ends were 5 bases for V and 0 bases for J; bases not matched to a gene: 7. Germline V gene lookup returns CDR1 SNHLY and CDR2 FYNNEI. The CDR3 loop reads CASSSTWGGSYNEQFF. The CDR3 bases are TGTGCCAGCAGTTCCACCTGGGGGGGCTCCTACAATGAGCAGTTCTTC.

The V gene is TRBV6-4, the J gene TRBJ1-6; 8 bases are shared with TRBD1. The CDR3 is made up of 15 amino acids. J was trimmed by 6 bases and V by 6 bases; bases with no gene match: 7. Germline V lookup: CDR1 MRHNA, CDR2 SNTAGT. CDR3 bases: TGTGCCAGCAGGACAGGGGTTGGACTTAATTCACCCCTCCACTTT. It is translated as CASRTGVGLNSPLHF.